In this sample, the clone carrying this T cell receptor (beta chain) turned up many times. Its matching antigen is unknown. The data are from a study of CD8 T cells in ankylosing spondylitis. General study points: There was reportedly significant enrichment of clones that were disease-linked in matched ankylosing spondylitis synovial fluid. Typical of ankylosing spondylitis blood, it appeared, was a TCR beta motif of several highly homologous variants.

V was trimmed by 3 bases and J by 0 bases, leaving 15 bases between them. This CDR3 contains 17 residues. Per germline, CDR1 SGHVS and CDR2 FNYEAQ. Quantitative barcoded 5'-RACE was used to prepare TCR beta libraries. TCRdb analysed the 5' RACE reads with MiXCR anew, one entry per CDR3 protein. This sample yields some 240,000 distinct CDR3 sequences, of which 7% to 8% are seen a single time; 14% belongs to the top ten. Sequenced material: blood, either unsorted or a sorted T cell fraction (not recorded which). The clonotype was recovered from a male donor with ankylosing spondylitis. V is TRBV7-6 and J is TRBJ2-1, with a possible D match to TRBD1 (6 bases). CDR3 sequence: CASSFNRVLSSYNEQFF. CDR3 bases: TGTGCCAGCAGCTTTAACAGGGTCTTGAGCTCCTACAATGAGCAGTTCTTC.